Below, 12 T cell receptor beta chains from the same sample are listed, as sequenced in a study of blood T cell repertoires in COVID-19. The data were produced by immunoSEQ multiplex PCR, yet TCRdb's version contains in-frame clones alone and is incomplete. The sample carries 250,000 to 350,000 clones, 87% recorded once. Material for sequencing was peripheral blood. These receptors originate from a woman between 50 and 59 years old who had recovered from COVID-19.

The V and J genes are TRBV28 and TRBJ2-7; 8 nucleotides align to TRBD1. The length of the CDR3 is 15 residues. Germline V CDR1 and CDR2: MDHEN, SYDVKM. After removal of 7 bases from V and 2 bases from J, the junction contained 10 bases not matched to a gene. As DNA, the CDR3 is TGTGCCAGCAAAGAACCGGGACAGGAGCCCTACGAGCAGTACTTC. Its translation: CASKEPGQEPYEQYF.

The CDR3 DNA sequence: TGTGCCAGCAGTTACTCTTGGAGGGGTGTTGGCGAGCAGTACTTC. Amino acids: CASSYSWRGVGEQYF. This chain joins TRBV6-6 and TRBJ2-7, with a possible D match to TRBD2 (6 bases). This CDR3 is built from 15 residues. Per germline, CDR1 MNHNY and CDR2 SVGAGI (reference sequence). The V end lost 0 bases, the J end lost 6 bases, and 15 bases lay between the germline ends.

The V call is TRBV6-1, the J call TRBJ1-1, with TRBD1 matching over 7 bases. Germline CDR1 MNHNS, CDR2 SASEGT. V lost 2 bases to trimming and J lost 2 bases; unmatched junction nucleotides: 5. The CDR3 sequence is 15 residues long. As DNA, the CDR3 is TGTGCCAGCAGTGAACCGGGACAGCCTAACACTGAAGCTTTCTTT. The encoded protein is CASSEPGQPNTEAFF.

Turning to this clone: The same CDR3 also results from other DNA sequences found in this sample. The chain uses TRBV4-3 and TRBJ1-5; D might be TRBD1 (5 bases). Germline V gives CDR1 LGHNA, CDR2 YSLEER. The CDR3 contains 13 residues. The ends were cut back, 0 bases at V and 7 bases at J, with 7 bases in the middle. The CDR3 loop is CASSQDRGQPQHF. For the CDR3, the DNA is TGCGCCAGCAGCCAAGATAGGGGACAGCCCCAGCATTTT.

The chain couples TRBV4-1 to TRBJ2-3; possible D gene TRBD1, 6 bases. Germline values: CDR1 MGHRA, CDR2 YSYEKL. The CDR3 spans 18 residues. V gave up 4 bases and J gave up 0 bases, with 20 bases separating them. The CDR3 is CASSRAWTAGDSTDTQYF. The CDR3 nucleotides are TGCGCCAGCAGCCGAGCCTGGACAGCTGGTGATAGCACAGATACGCAGTATTTT.

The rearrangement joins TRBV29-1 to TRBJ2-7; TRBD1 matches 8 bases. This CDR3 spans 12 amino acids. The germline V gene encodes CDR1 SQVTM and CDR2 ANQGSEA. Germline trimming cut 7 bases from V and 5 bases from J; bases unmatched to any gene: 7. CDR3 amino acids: CSADREGNEQYF. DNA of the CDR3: TGCAGCGCGGACAGGGAAGGCAACGAGCAGTACTTC.

CDR3 in amino acids: CASSRTSGSLFYNEQFF. CDR3 sequence (DNA): TGTGCCAGCAGCCGGACTAGCGGGAGTTTGTTCTACAATGAGCAGTTCTTC. The V and J genes are TRBV7-2 and TRBJ2-1, with 13 bases identical to TRBD2. The CDR3 runs 17 residues. Germline values: CDR1 SGHTA, CDR2 FQGNSA. With 5 bases clipped from V and 3 bases from J, the junction kept 7 bases outside the gene matches.

The CDR3 protein is CASSYSLAGKIVPGELFF. The CDR3 nucleotides read TGTGCCAGCAGTTACTCACTAGCGGGAAAAATCGTACCCGGGGAGCTGTTTTTT. This rearrangement joins TRBV6-2 or TRBV6-3 to TRBJ2-2; TRBD2 aligns across 10 bases. Trimming took 0 bases from V and 6 from J; bases not matched to a gene: 10. The CDR3 length is 18 residues. Germline loops: CDR1 MNHEY, CDR2 SVGEGT.

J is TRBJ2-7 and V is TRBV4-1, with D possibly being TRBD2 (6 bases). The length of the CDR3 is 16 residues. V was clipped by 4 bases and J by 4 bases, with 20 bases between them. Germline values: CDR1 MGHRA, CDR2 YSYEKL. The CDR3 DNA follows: TGCGCCAGCAGCCGAACAATCGGACTATCAATTTACGAGCAGTACTTC. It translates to CASSRTIGLSIYEQYF.

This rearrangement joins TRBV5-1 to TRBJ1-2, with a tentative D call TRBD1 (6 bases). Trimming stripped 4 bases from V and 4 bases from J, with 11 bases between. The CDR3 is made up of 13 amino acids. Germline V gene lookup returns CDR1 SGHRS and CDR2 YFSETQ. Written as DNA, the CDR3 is TGCGCCAGCAGCCAACAGGGTTCCTATGGCTACACCTTC. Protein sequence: CASSQQGSYGYTF.

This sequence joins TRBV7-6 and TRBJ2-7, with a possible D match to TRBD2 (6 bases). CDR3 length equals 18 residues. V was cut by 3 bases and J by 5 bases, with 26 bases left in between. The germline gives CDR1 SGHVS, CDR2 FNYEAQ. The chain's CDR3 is CASSLGPTHETRSHEQYF. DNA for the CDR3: TGTGCCAGCAGCTTGGGACCGACTCACGAGACTAGAAGCCACGAGCAGTACTTC.

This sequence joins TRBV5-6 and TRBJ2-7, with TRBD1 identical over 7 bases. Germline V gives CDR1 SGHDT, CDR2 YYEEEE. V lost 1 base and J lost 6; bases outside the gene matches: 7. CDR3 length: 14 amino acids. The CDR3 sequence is CASSLTGVPFEQYF. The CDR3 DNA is TGTGCCAGCAGCTTGACAGGGGTTCCGTTCGAGCAGTACTTC.